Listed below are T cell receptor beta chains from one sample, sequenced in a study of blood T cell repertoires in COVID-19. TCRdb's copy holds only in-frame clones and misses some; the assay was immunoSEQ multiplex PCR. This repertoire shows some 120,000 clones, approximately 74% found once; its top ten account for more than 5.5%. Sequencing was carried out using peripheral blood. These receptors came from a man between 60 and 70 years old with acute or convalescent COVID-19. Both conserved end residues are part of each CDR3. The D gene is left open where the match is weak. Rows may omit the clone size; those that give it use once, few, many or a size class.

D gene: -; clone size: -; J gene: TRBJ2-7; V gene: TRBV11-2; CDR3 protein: CASSLGTGPYEQYF; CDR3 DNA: TGTGCCAGCAGCTTAGGCACAGGGCCTTACGAGCAGTACTTC
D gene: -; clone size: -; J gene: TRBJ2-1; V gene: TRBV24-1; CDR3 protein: CATSDRRAYSYNEQFF; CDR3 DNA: TGTGCCACCAGTGACAGGAGGGCCTATTCCTACAATGAGCAGTTCTTC
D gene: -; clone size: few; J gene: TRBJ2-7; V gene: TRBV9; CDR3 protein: CASSAGHPMNSEQYF; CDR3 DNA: TGTGCCAGCAGCGCGGGACACCCAATGAATTCCGAGCAGTACTTC
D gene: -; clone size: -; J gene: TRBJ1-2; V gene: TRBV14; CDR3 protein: CASSQGKGDYGYTF; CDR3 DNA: TGTGCCAGCAGCCAAGGAAAAGGGGACTATGGCTACACCTTC
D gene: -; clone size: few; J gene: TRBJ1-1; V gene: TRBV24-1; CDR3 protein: CATFGRANTEAFF; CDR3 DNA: TGTGCCACTTTTGGGCGGGCGAACACTGAAGCTTTCTTT
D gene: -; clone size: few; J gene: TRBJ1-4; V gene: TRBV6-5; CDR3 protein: CASTHRVTNEKLFF; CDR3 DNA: TGTGCCAGCACCCACAGGGTAACTAATGAAAAACTGTTTTTT
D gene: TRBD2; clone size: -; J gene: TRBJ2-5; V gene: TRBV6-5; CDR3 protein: CATRRTSGRPETQYF; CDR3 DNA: TGTGCCACCAGAAGGACTAGCGGGAGGCCAGAGACCCAGTACTTC
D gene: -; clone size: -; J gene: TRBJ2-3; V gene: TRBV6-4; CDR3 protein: CASLPRTDTQYF; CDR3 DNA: TGTGCCAGCCTCCCCCGCACAGATACGCAGTATTTT
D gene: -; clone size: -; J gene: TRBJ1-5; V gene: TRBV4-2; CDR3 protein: CASSQLQGNQPQHF; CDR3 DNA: TGTGCCAGCAGCCAACTCCAGGGCAATCAGCCCCAGCATTTT
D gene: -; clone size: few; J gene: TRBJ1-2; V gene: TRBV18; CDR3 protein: CASSPPNRVGGYTF; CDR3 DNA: TGTGCCAGCTCACCACCTAACAGGGTCGGGGGCTACACCTTC
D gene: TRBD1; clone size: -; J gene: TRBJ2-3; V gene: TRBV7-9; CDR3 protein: CASSRTGSGETQYF; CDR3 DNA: TGTGCCAGCAGTCGGACAGGGTCGGGGGAAACGCAGTATTTT
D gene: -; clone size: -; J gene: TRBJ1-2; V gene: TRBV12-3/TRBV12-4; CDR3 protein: CASSLVPVYGYTF; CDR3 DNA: TGTGCCAGCAGTTTAGTCCCAGTTTATGGCTACACCTTC
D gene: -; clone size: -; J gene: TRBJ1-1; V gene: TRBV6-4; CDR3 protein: CASSDPPLVGQGGTEAFF; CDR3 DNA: TGTGCCAGCAGTGACCCGCCGCTCGTGGGGCAGGGTGGCACTGAAGCTTTCTTT
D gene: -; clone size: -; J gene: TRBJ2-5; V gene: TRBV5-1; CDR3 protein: CASSYNRHQETQYF; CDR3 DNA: TGCGCCAGCAGCTACAACAGGCACCAAGAGACCCAGTACTTC
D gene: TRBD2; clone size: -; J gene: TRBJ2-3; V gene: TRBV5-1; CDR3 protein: CASSPWTSGSADTQYF; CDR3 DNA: TGCGCCAGCAGCCCCTGGACTAGCGGGAGTGCAGATACGCAGTATTTT
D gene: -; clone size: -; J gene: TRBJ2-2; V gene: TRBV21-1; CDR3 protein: CASSKAVTGGNTGELFF; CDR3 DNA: TGTGCCAGCAGCAAAGCTGTCACAGGGGGCAACACCGGGGAGCTGTTTTTT
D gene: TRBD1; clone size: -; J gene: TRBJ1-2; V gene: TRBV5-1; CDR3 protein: CASSSEGQTRKYGYTF; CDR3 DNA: TGCGCCAGCAGCTCGGAGGGACAGACGAGAAAATATGGCTACACCTTC
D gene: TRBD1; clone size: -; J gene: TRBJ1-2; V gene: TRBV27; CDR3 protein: CASTPAGTGGFMNYGYTF; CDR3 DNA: TGTGCCAGCACCCCCGCCGGGACAGGGGGCTTTATGAACTATGGCTACACCTTC
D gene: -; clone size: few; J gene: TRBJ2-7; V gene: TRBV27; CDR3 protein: CASRQGGTYEQYF; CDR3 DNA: TGTGCCAGTCGACAGGGAGGCACCTACGAGCAGTACTTC
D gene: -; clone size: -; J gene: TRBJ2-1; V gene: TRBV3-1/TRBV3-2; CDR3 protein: CASSQRGVQGNEQFF; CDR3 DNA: TGTGCCAGCAGCCAACGGGGGGTGCAGGGGAATGAGCAGTTCTTC
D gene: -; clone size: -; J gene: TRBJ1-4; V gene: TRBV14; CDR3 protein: CASSQGAGQKLFF; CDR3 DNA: TGTGCCAGCAGCCAAGGGGCCGGACAGAAACTGTTTTTT
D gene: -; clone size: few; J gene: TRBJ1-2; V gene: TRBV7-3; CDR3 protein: CASSPDSNYGYTF; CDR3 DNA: TGTGCCAGCAGCCCCGACAGTAACTATGGCTACACCTTC
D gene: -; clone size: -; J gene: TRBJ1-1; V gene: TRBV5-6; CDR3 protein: CASSLIDRRNTEAFF; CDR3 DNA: TGTGCCAGCAGCTTGATCGACAGGCGGAACACTGAAGCTTTCTTT
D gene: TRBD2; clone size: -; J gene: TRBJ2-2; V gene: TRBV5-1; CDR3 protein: CASSRTSGGWSGELFF; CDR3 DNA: TGCGCCAGCAGCCGGACTAGCGGGGGGTGGTCCGGGGAGCTGTTTTTT
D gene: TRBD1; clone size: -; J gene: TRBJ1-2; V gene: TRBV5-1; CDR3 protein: CASSLSPGTGTLYGYTF; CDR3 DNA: TGCGCCAGCAGCTTGAGCCCCGGGACAGGAACCCTCTATGGCTACACCTTC
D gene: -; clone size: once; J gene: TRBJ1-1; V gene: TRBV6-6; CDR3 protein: CASSGTPNTEAFF; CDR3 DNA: TGTGCCAGCAGCGGGACACCGAACACTGAAGCTTTCTTT
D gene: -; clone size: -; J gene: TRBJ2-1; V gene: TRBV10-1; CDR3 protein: CASSGGSSYNEQFF; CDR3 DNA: TGCGCCAGCAGCGGGGGTAGCTCCTACAATGAGCAGTTCTTC
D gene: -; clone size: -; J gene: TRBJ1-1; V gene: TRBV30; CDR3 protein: CAWRLVPEAFF; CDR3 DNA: TGTGCCTGGAGACTGGTGCCTGAAGCTTTCTTT
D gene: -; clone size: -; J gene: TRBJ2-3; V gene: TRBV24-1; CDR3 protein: CATSDTLGGQDTQYF; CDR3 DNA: TGTGCCACCAGTGATACACTAGGAGGGCAAGATACGCAGTATTTT
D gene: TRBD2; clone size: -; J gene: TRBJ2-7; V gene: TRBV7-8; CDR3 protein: CASSLAAGGVEQYF; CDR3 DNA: TGTGCCAGCAGCTTAGCTGCGGGGGGGGTCGAGCAGTACTTC
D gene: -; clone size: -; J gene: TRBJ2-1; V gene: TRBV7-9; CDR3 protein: CASSAKGNEQFF; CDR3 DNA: TGTGCCAGCAGCGCAAAGGGGAATGAGCAGTTCTTC
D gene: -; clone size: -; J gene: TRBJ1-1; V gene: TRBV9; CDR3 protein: CASSPTQQGNTEAFF; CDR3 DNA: TGTGCCAGCAGCCCGACCCAACAGGGGAACACTGAAGCTTTCTTT
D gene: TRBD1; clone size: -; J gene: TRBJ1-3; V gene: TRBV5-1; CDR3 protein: CASREGTEVYRTIYF; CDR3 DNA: TGCGCCAGCAGAGAAGGGACAGAAGTCTATCGCACCATATATTTT
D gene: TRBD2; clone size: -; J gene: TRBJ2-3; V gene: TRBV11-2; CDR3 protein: CASSEHGGAGTDTQYF; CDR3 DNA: TGTGCCAGCAGCGAGCACGGGGGGGCCGGCACAGATACGCAGTATTTT
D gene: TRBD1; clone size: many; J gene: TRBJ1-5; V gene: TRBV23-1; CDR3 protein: CASRPQGVAQHF; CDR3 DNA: TGCGCCAGCAGACCCCAGGGGGTTGCCCAGCATTTT
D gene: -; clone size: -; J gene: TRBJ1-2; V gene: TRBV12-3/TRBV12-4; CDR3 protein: CASSLGANYGYTF; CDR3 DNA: TGTGCCAGCAGTTTAGGAGCTAACTATGGCTACACCTTC
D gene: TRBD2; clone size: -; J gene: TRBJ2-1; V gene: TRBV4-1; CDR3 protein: CASSQVTSGGSYNEQFF; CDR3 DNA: TGCGCCAGCAGCCAGGTTACTAGCGGGGGCTCCTACAATGAGCAGTTCTTC
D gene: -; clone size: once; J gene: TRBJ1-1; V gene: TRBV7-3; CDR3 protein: CASSLNGAGGAFF; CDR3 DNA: TGTGCCAGCAGCTTAAACGGGGCAGGAGGGGCTTTCTTT
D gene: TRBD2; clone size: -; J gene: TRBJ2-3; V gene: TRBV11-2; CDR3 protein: CASSLGLAGGTDTQYF; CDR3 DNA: TGTGCCAGCAGCCTAGGACTAGCGGGGGGGACAGATACGCAGTATTTT
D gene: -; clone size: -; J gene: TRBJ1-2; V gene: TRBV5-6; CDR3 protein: CASSFQRTAGYGYTF; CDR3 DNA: TGTGCCAGCAGCTTCCAGCGGACGGCGGGCTATGGCTACACCTTC
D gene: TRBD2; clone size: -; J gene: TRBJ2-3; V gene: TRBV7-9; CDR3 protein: CASSLVAGGPDTQYF; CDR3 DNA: TGTGCCAGCAGCTTAGTGGCGGGGGGGCCAGATACGCAGTATTTT
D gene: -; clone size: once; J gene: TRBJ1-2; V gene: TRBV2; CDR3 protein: CASSEAASGSYGYTF; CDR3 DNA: TGTGCCAGCAGTGAAGCAGCGTCAGGGTCCTATGGCTACACCTTC
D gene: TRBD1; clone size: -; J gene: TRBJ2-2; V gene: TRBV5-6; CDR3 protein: CASRLQGASGELFF; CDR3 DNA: TGTGCCAGCAGGTTGCAGGGGGCATCCGGGGAGCTGTTTTTT
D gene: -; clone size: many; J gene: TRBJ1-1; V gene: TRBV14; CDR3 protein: CASSRSKGTEAFF; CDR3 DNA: TGTGCCAGCAGCCGCAGCAAGGGGACTGAAGCTTTCTTT
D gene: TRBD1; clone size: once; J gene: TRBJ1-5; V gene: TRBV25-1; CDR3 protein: CASSPGGYGNQPQHF; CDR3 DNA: TGTGCCAGCAGCCCAGGGGGCTACGGGAATCAGCCCCAGCATTTT
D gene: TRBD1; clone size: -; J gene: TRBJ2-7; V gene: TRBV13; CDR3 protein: CASTLTGGRTYEQYF; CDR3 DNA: TGTGCCAGCACCCTAACAGGGGGCCGAACCTACGAGCAGTACTTC
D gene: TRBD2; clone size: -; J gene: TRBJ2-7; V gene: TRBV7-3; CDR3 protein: CASSLRASGSVGQYF; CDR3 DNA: TGTGCCAGCAGCTTAAGGGCTAGCGGGAGTGTGGGGCAGTACTTC
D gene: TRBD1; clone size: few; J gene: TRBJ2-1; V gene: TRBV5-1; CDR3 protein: CASSLRAGTGRYNEQFF; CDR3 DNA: TGCGCCAGCAGCTTGCGGGCCGGGACAGGGCGCTACAATGAGCAGTTCTTC
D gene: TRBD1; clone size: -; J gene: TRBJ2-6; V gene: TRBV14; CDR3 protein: CASSRRRDRAASGANVLTF; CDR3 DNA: TGTGCCAGCAGCCGTAGGAGGGACAGGGCAGCTTCTGGGGCCAACGTCCTGACTTTC